By its share, the clone carrying this T cell receptor (beta chain) is medium-sized. The CDR3 has 13 residues. With 5 bases removed from V and 2 bases from J, the gap between germline ends came to 8 bases. Germline V gene lookup returns CDR1 WNHNN and CDR2 SYGVQD (reference sequence). This sample is part of a study of immune heterogeneity within non-small cell lung tumors. For the TCR beta CDR3, multiplex PCR with 32 V and 13 J primers performed the amplification. Each CDR3 protein gets one entry after TCRdb re-called the multiplex PCR reads with MiXCR. This sample carries roughly 3,200 distinct CDR3 sequences, about 22% of them seen once, and the ten largest clones take approximately 15%. Template came from bulk tumor genomic DNA, at 600 ng per sample. Several biopsies per primary tumor, spaced far apart, were taken during surgery. The cohort was untreated, with newly diagnosed non-small cell lung cancer undergoing curative surgery.

This TCR was recovered from a man between 60 and 75 years old with non-small cell lung cancer. J is TRBJ2-3 and V is TRBV10-1; D call uncertain. Sequenced sample: lung tumor tissue. The CDR3 here is CASSHWNTDTQYF. The DNA for the CDR3 is TGCGCCAGCAGTCACTGGAACACAGATACGCAGTATTTT.